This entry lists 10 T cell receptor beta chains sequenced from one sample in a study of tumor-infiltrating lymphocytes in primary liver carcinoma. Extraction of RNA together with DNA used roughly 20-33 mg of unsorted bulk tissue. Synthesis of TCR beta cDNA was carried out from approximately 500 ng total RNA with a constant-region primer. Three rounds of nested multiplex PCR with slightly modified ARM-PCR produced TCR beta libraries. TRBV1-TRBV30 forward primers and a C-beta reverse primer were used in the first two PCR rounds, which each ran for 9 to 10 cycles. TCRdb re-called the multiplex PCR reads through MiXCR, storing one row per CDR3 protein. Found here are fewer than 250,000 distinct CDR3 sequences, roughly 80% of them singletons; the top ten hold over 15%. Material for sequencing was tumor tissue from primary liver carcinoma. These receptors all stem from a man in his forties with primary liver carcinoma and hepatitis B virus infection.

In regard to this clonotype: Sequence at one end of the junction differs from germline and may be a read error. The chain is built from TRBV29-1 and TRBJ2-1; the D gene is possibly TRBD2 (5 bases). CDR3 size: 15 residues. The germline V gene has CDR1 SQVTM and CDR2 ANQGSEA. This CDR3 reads CIVGLLAGVTAEQFF. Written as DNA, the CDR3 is TGCATCGTTGGCCTTCTAGCTGGGGTGACCGCTGAGCAGTTCTTC.

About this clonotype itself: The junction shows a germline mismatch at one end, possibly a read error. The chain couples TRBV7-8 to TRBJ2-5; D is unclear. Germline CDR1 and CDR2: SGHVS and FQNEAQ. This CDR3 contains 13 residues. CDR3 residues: CASSLVVQKTQYF. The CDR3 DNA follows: TGTGCCAGCAGCTTAGTGGTACAAAAGACTCAGTACTTC.

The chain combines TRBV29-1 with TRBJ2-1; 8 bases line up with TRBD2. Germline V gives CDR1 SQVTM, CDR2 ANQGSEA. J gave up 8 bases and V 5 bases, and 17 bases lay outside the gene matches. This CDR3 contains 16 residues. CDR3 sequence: CSVPGVARGGYYEQFF. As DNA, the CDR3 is TGCAGCGTTCCCGGGGTGGCCCGGGGGGGATATTATGAGCAGTTCTTC.

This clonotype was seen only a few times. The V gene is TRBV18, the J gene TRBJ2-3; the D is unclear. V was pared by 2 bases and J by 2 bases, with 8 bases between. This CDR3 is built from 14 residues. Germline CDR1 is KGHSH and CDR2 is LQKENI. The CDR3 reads CASSPSPITDTQYF. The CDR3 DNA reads TGTGCCAGCTCACCAAGTCCGATCACAGATACGCAGTATTTT. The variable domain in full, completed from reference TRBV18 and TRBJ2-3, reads NAGVMQNPRHLVRRRGQEARLRCSPMKGHSHVYWYRQLPEEGLKFMVYLQKENIIDESGMPKERFSAEFPKEGPSILRIQQVVRGDSAAYFCASSPSPITDTQYFGPGTRLTVL.

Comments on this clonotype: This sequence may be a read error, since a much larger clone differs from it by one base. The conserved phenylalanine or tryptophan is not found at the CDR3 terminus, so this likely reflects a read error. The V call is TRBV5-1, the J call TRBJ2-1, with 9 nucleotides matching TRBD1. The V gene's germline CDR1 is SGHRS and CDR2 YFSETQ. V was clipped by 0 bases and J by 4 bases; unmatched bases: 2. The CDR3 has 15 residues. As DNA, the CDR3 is TGCGCCAGCAGCTTGGTGGGGACAGGGTACAATGAGCAGTTCTAC. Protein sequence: CASSLVGTGYNEQFY.

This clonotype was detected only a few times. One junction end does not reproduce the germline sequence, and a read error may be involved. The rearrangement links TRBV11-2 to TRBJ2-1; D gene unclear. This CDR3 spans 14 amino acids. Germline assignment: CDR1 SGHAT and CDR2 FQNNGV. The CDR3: CASSLLGFDNEQFF. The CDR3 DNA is TGTGCCAGTAGCTTGTTGGGATTCGACAATGAGCAGTTCTTC.

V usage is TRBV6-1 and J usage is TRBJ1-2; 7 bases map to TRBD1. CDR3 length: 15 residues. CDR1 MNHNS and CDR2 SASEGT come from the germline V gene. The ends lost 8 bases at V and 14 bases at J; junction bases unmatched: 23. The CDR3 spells CASGPLTGSHLLETF. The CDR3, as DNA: TGTGCCAGCGGTCCCTTGACAGGGTCCCATCTCCTAGAGACCTTC.

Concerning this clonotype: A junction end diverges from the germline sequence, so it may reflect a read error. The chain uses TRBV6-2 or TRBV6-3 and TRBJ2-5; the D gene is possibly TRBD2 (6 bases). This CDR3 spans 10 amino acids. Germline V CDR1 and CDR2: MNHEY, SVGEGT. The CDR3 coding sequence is TGTGCCGGGGGTCGGGAGACCCAGAATTTC. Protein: CAGGRETQNF.

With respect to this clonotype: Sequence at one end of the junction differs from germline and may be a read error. The DNA of the CDR3 is TGCAGCGTTTTCCGGGACACAGACTCTGGGGCTAACGCCCTGATTTTC. It yields the protein CSVFRDTDSGANALIF. The V call is TRBV29-1, the J call TRBJ2-6, with D possibly being TRBD1 (6 bases). CDR3 length: 16 residues. Germline CDR1 reads SQVTM; CDR2 reads ANQGSEA.

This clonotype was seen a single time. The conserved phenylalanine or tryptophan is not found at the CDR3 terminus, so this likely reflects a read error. The CDR3 sequence: CSVVSSVNPPQHC. The CDR3 nucleotides read TGCAGCGTTGTGAGTAGTGTTAATCCGCCCCAGCATTGT. V is TRBV29-1 and J is TRBJ1-5; D remains ambiguous. The germline gives CDR1 SQVTM, CDR2 ANQGSEA. This CDR3 is 13 amino acids long.